This T cell receptor (beta chain) was retrieved from a study of cytomegalovirus exposure and HLA in healthy donors. Study-wide results and caveats: On later analysis, the bulk of CMV-associated TCR beta chains appeared to be HLA-restricted.

The study ran its PCR with 60 Vbeta and 13 Jbeta primers. The method was immunoSEQ multiplex PCR; TCRdb's version includes in-frame clones alone and lacks a portion of them. The table records around 120,000 clones, roughly four fifths of them present only once. This clone appeared a few times. What it binds is unknown. From germline, CDR1 is MNHEY and CDR2 SVGAGI. The CDR3 contains 16 residues. V shed 4 bases and J 0 bases; nucleotides not matched to a gene: 8. Although they were nominally healthy when sampled, donors likely had unrecorded immune exposures. The clonotype comes from a young woman in good health and CMV-seronegative. This chain connects TRBV6-5 to TRBJ2-7, with TRBD2 matching 8 bases. The material sequenced was PBMCs. CDR3 residues: CASSSWGGGSSYEQYF. CDR3 coding DNA: TGTGCCAGCAGTTCCTGGGGCGGGGGGAGCTCCTACGAGCAGTACTTC.